This is a list of T cell receptor beta chains from one sample in a study of shared clonotypes between healthy human individuals. Sequencing used immunoSEQ multiplex PCR; TCRdb keeps in-frame clones, though not all of them. Of 1.6 million or so clones in the sample, 98% were seen once. The sample was naive CD4+ T cells sorted from blood. The source is a man aged 25-40 years in good health. The CDR3 runs from the conserved cysteine through the conserved F or W. D genes are given only for firm matches. Expanded clones are given a class, and other clones once, few, many or no size at all.

>14|TRBV11-2|-|-|TRBJ2-7
TGTGCCAGCAGCTTCGGCAGGAGCGCCTACGAGCAGTACTTC
CASSFGRSAYEQYF
>14|TRBV19|-|TRBD1|TRBJ2-5
TGTGCCAGTTCCCTTCGACAGGGTATGGAGACCCAGTACTTC
CASSLRQGMETQYF
>13|TRBV7-2|-|-|TRBJ1-1
TGTGCCAGCAGCTTATCCGCGAACACTGAAGCTTTCTTT
CASSLSANTEAFF
>16|TRBV9|-|TRBD1|TRBJ2-5
TGTGCCAGCAGCGGGAATGACAGGGTCGCTGGAGAGACCCAGTACTTC
CASSGNDRVAGETQYF
>16|TRBV7-6|-|TRBD2|TRBJ2-5
TGTGCCAGCAGCCCTCTCCGACTAGCGGGAGTAGAGACCCAGTACTTC
CASSPLRLAGVETQYF
>16|TRBV5-8|once|-|TRBJ1-2
TGTGCCAGCAGCTTCATCTCTGGGACCGCTAACTATGGCTACACCTTC
CASSFISGTANYGYTF
>13|TRBV11-1|-|-|TRBJ2-7
TGTGCCAGCAGCTTACCCTCTCCCTACGAGCAGTACTTC
CASSLPSPYEQYF
>16|TRBV9|-|-|TRBJ2-5
TGTGCCAGCAGCGTAGAGGGAGGGACAGGCCAAGAGACCCAGTACTTC
CASSVEGGTGQETQYF
>15|TRBV15|-|TRBD2|TRBJ2-1
TGTGCCACCAGCAGAGATAGCGGGAGGTCCGATGAGCAGTTCTTC
CATSRDSGRSDEQFF
>14|TRBV7-9|-|TRBD2|TRBJ2-7
TGTGCCAGCAGCTTAGCCCTAGCGGGAACCGAGCAGTACTTC
CASSLALAGTEQYF
>16|TRBV13|-|TRBD1|TRBJ2-6
TGTGCCAGCAGCTCGAACAGGGGCTCTGGGGCCAACGTCCTGACTTTC
CASSSNRGSGANVLTF
>15|TRBV9|-|TRBD2|TRBJ2-7
TGTGCCAGCAGCGTAGGTGCTAGCGGGAGTTACGAGCAGTACTTC
CASSVGASGSYEQYF
>14|TRBV9|-|TRBD2|TRBJ2-3
TGTGCCAGCAGCGGAGGACTAGCGGGAGATACGCAGTATTTT
CASSGGLAGDTQYF
>14|TRBV7-9|-|-|TRBJ1-3
TGTGCCAGCGGAGTATCCGGCTCTGGAAACACCATATATTTT
CASGVSGSGNTIYF
>15|TRBV7-6|once|TRBD2|TRBJ2-7
TGTGCCAGCAGCCCCAGGACTAGCGGGATTGGGGAGCAGTACTTC
CASSPRTSGIGEQYF
>16|TRBV7-9|-|TRBD1|TRBJ1-5
TGTGCCAGCAGTTCAGGACAGGGGGCGAGCAATCAGCCCCAGCATTTT
CASSSGQGASNQPQHF
>14|TRBV6-5|-|-|TRBJ2-7
TGTGCCAGCAGTTACTTTCTCGGGGTCTACGAGCAGTACTTC
CASSYFLGVYEQYF
>15|TRBV5-1|once|-|TRBJ2-5
TGCGCCAGCAGCCAGGCAGGGGCGGGGGAGGAGACCCAGTACTTC
CASSQAGAGEETQYF
>15|TRBV5-1|-|-|TRBJ1-2
TGCGCCAGCAGCTCCTACAAGGTCCCCAACTATGGCTACACCTTC
CASSSYKVPNYGYTF
>13|TRBV14|-|-|TRBJ2-1
TGTGCCAGCAGCCAAGGGAATTTGAATGAGCAGTTCTTC
CASSQGNLNEQFF
>15|TRBV5-5|-|-|TRBJ2-3
TGTGCCAGCAGCTTGGAGGACCGAGGGCCAGATACGCAGTATTTT
CASSLEDRGPDTQYF
>13|TRBV5-1|-|-|TRBJ2-3
TGCGCCAGCAGACTTACTAGCACAGATACGCAGTATTTT
CASRLTSTDTQYF
>16|TRBV18|-|-|TRBJ2-5
TGTGCCAGCTCACCAGGTGGACCCTCGACTATAGTGACCCAGTACTTC
CASSPGGPSTIVTQYF
>14|TRBV5-1|-|-|TRBJ1-1
TGCGCCAGCAGCTTATTTTCAGGGGTCCCTGAAGCTTTCTTT
CASSLFSGVPEAFF
>16|TRBV9|-|TRBD2|TRBJ2-7
TGTGCCAGCAGCCCCAGACTAGCGGGAGGGCCGTACGAGCAGTACTTC
CASSPRLAGGPYEQYF
>19|TRBV27|-|TRBD2|TRBJ2-7
TGTGCCAGCAGTTTACGGGCTAGCGGGAGGGGCTCCGAGTTGTGGGAGCAGTACTTC
CASSLRASGRGSELWEQYF
>11|TRBV19|-|-|TRBJ2-1
TGTGCCAGCTTAAAAGCCAATGAGCAGTTCTTC
CASLKANEQFF
>9|TRBV20-1|-|-|TRBJ2-1
TGCAGTGCTATACCGCCCGGGTTCTTC
CSAIPPGFF
>16|TRBV4-3|-|-|TRBJ2-2
TGCGCCAGCAGCCAAGATGCTTTGGGCGGAACCGGGGAGCTGTTTTTT
CASSQDALGGTGELFF
>13|TRBV15|once|-|TRBJ2-1
TGTGCCACCAGCAGGGGGACAACGGGAGGGCAGTTCTTC
CATSRGTTGGQFF
>15|TRBV28|once|TRBD1|TRBJ1-1
TGTGCCAGCAGTTTATGGACAGGGGTGAACACTGAAGCTTTCTTT
CASSLWTGVNTEAFF
>18|TRBV5-1|-|TRBD1|TRBJ2-7
TGCGCCAGCAGCTTGGATCTTTGGGGACAGCTTACCACCTACGAGCAGTACTTC
CASSLDLWGQLTTYEQYF